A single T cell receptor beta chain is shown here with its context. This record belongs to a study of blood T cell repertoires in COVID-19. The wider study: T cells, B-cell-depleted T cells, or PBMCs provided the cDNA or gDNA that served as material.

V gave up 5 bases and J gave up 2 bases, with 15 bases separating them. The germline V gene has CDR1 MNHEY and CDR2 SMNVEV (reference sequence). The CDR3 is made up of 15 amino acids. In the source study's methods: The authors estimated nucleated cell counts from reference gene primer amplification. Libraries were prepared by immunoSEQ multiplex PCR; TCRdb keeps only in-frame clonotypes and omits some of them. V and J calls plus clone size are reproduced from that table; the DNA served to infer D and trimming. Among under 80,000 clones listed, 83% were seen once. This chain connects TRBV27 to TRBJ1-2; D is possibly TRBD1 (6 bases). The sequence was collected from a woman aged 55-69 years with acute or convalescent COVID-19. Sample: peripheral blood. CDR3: CASSPLDRTNYGYTF. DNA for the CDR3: TGTGCCAGCAGTCCATTGGACAGAACGAACTATGGCTACACCTTC.